This T cell receptor (beta chain) originates from a study of blood T cells in healthy people across ages. Study-wide background: About one barcoded TCR beta cDNA was captured per two T cells.

Study observations and caveats: In older individuals, TCR beta diversity per million T cells was lower, falling roughly linearly with age.

Combining a sample-barcoded 5' primer with a J-beta primer mix, a second PCR ran for roughly 7 to 11 cycles. TCRdb analysed the 5' RACE reads with MiXCR anew, one entry per CDR3 protein. The table records hundreds of thousands of distinct CDR3 sequences, around a quarter of them present only once. In the case of this clonotype: What it binds is unknown.

Germline trimming cut 5 bases from V and 7 bases from J; bases unmatched to any gene: 9. The CDR3 is 15 amino acids. These records were also assigned to another study, of T cells of mothers and their children. That report notes: Samples were provided by three healthy Caucasian mothers and their six children.

The sequenced sample was blood. This TCR was recovered from a boy between 5 and 17 years old in good health. The rearrangement uses TRBV12-3 or TRBV12-4 and TRBJ2-1; TRBD2 aligns across 9 bases. The CDR3 nucleotides read TGTGCCAGCAGTGTTGGGACTAGCAGGGGAAATGAGCAGTTCTTC. Translating gives CASSVGTSRGNEQFF.